This T cell receptor (beta chain) was sequenced in a study of Ad26.COV2.S vaccination and SARS-CoV-2 variants. Study details: A participant enrolled in the COV1001 Ad26.COV2.S trial arm provided the sample. Once, or twice with 56 days between doses, Ad26.COV2.S was given intramuscularly.

Treatment given: some 19 received Ad26.COV2.S at low or high dose, single or two shots; several received placebo; per-sample allocation not given. Samples analyzed were those drawn on day 63 after the first vaccine or placebo injection. In the vaccine, an Ad26 vector expressed the SARS-CoV-2 spike of the Wuhan strain. TCRdb's table, derived via immunoSEQ multiplex PCR, lists solely in-frame clones and lacks some. Of 350,000 to 550,000 clones listed, roughly 89% were seen once; the top ten hold around 2.6%. CDR1 and CDR2 (germline): LGHNT, FRNRAP. V gave up 7 bases and J gave up 8 bases, with 15 bases separating them. The length of the CDR3 is 13 residues.

The specimen comprised peripheral blood, sampled in a trial of Ad26.COV2.S vaccine versus placebo. This TCR derives from a person aged 18-65 years who received the Ad26.COV2.S COVID-19 vaccine or a placebo. The genes are TRBV12-5 and TRBJ2-1; weak D call: TRBD2 (6 bases). The CDR3 nucleotides are TGTGCTAGTGCGGCCGGGAGTAGCTATGAGCAGTTCTTC. Its protein product is CASAAGSSYEQFF. Supplemented by reference TRBV12-5 and TRBJ2-1, the full variable domain reads DARVTQTPRHKVTEMGQEVTMRCQPILGHNTVFWYRQTMMQGLELLAYFRNRAPLDDSGMPKDRFSAEMPDATLATLKIQPSEPRDSAVYFCASAAGSSYEQFFGPGTRLTVL.